Listed below are T cell receptor beta chains from one sample, sequenced in a study of blood T cell repertoires in COVID-19. Only in-frame clones appear in the TCRdb table, and some are missing; sequencing was by immunoSEQ multiplex PCR. The sample lists roughly 24,000 clones; roughly 71% were seen once. The sample comprised peripheral blood. The origin of the receptors is an elderly man with active or convalescent COVID-19. Each CDR3 is given with its conserved first and last residue. Each record gives: D gene, clone size, J gene, V gene, CDR3 protein, CDR3 DNA. D genes are given only for firm matches. Only some rows state a clone size, as once, few, many or a class for expanded clones.

>-|-|TRBJ2-7|TRBV18
CASSPGQGIYEQYF
TGTGCCAGCTCACCAGGGCAGGGGATATACGAGCAGTACTTC
>-|-|TRBJ1-3|TRBV11-2
CASSSFGAGNTIYF
TGTGCCAGCAGCTCGTTTGGGGCCGGAAACACCATATATTTT
>TRBD2|-|TRBJ2-3|TRBV5-5
CASSLNPGGLFSTDTQYF
TGTGCCAGCAGCTTGAACCCGGGGGGGCTCTTTAGCACAGATACGCAGTATTTT
>-|-|TRBJ1-2|TRBV7-2
CASSLEIGVTGYGYTF
TGTGCCAGCAGCTTAGAAATCGGCGTAACAGGCTATGGCTACACCTTC
>-|-|TRBJ1-3|TRBV28
CASSFGGTGNTIYF
TGTGCCAGCAGTTTTGGAGGGACCGGAAACACCATATATTTT
>TRBD1|-|TRBJ1-2|TRBV5-1
CASSWDRGRGYTF
TGCGCCAGCAGCTGGGACAGGGGGCGGGGCTACACCTTC
>TRBD2|-|TRBJ2-7|TRBV27
CASRTTVAGTSYEQYF
TGTGCCAGCAGGACAACGGTAGCGGGGACCTCCTACGAGCAGTACTTC
>-|-|TRBJ2-3|TRBV11-2
CASSLAGTDTQYF
TGTGCCAGCAGCTTAGCAGGCACAGATACGCAGTATTTT
>-|-|TRBJ1-1|TRBV9
CASSGASGVTEAFF
TGTGCCAGCAGCGGGGCTTCAGGGGTCACTGAAGCTTTCTTT
>TRBD1|-|TRBJ1-4|TRBV7-2
CASSLWDREKEKLFF
TGTGCCAGCAGCTTATGGGACAGGGAGAAGGAAAAACTGTTTTTT
>-|-|TRBJ1-4|TRBV7-9
CASSYSIGEKLFF
TGTGCCAGCAGTTACAGTATAGGTGAAAAACTGTTTTTT
>-|-|TRBJ2-1|TRBV29-1
CSVGGGKGNEQFF
TGCAGCGTTGGAGGGGGAAAGGGGAATGAGCAGTTCTTC
>-|-|TRBJ2-2|TRBV6-2/TRBV6-3
CASSPIRQRSYTGELFF
TGTGCCAGCAGTCCCATAAGACAGAGGTCGTACACCGGGGAGCTGTTTTTT
>TRBD1|once|TRBJ2-7|TRBV5-1
CASSSRTGADEQYF
TGCGCCAGCAGCTCGCGGACAGGGGCGGACGAGCAGTACTTC
>-|-|TRBJ1-5|TRBV9
CASSVVVGRSNQPQHF
TGTGCCAGCAGCGTAGTGGTTGGGAGGAGCAATCAGCCCCAGCATTTT
>-|-|TRBJ1-1|TRBV3-1/TRBV3-2
CASSRGGGNTEAFF
TGTGCCAGCAGCCGAGGGGGGGGAAACACTGAAGCTTTCTTT
>-|-|TRBJ1-1|TRBV7-3
CASSRDRNTEAFF
TGTGCCAGCAGCCGAGACAGGAACACTGAAGCTTTCTTT
>TRBD2|-|TRBJ2-5|TRBV10-1
CASSESTGLAGEKETQYF
TGCGCCAGCAGTGAGTCGACTGGTCTAGCGGGAGAGAAAGAGACCCAGTACTTC
>TRBD1|-|TRBJ2-1|TRBV14
CASSRPGQGLYNEQFF
TGTGCCAGCAGCCGACCGGGACAGGGGCTCTACAATGAGCAGTTCTTC
>TRBD1|few|TRBJ1-5|TRBV7-3
CASSLTGSPNQPQHF
TGTGCCAGCAGCTTGACAGGGTCCCCAAATCAGCCCCAGCATTTT
>-|-|TRBJ1-1|TRBV27
CASSLDSLDKAFF
TGTGCCAGCAGTTTAGACAGCCTAGACAAAGCTTTCTTT
>TRBD2|-|TRBJ2-7|TRBV4-3
CASSQAAGGPYEQYF
TGCGCCAGCAGCCAAGCTGCGGGGGGGCCCTACGAGCAGTACTTC
>TRBD1|once|TRBJ2-1|TRBV5-8
CASIGTGGHNEQFF
TGTGCCAGCATCGGGACAGGGGGCCACAATGAGCAGTTCTTC
>TRBD1|-|TRBJ2-2|TRBV24-1
CATKGQGEGGELFF
TGTGCCACCAAAGGACAGGGGGAAGGCGGGGAGCTGTTTTTT
>TRBD1|few|TRBJ1-5|TRBV4-3
CASSQETGGGQPQHF
TGCGCCAGCAGCCAAGAAACAGGGGGCGGTCAACCCCAGCATTTT
>-|-|TRBJ2-5|TRBV27
CASRRGETQYF
TGTGCCAGTCGGAGAGGAGAGACCCAGTACTTC
>-|-|TRBJ2-3|TRBV28
CASSSPDSQGDTQYF
TGTGCCAGCAGTTCCCCGGACTCCCAAGGAGATACGCAGTATTTT
>-|-|TRBJ1-2|TRBV28
CATREQADYGYTF
TGTGCCACCCGGGAGCAGGCTGACTATGGCTACACCTTC
>-|few|TRBJ1-5|TRBV12-5
CASGLVAGRDSNQPQHF
TGTGCTAGTGGTTTGGTCGCTGGTCGGGATAGCAATCAGCCCCAGCATTTT
>-|-|TRBJ2-7|TRBV27
CASSLDQGRYEQYF
TGTGCCAGCAGTTTAGATCAGGGCCGCTACGAGCAGTACTTC
>-|-|TRBJ2-3|TRBV4-3
CASSGGADTQYF
TGCGCCAGCAGCGGAGGGGCAGATACGCAGTATTTT
>TRBD1|once|TRBJ1-1|TRBV5-1
CASSTAGQGSTEAFF
TGCGCCAGCAGCACCGCGGGACAGGGAAGTACTGAAGCTTTCTTT
>TRBD1|few|TRBJ2-7|TRBV5-4
CASSTGQGSYEQYF
TGTGCCAGCAGCACCGGACAGGGTTCCTACGAGCAGTACTTC
>TRBD1|-|TRBJ2-7|TRBV28
CASLNRGLTYEQYF
TGTGCCAGCCTGAACAGGGGTCTTACCTACGAGCAGTACTTC
>-|-|TRBJ1-6|TRBV28
CASSLGGKNSPLHF
TGTGCCAGCAGTTTGGGGGGGAAGAATTCACCCCTCCACTTT
>TRBD2|few|TRBJ2-7|TRBV6-4
CASRRTRLAGGLTKGFEQYF
TGTGCCAGCAGGAGAACCCGACTAGCGGGGGGGCTAACGAAAGGATTCGAGCAGTACTTC
>-|medium-sized|TRBJ2-7|TRBV5-4
CASSGRGLSSYEQYF
TGTGCCAGCAGCGGTAGGGGGTTAAGCTCCTACGAGCAGTACTTC
>TRBD2|few|TRBJ2-3|TRBV29-1
CSGAGTSGTTDTQYF
TGCAGCGGGGCCGGGACTAGCGGGACCACAGATACGCAGTATTTT
>-|medium-sized|TRBJ2-5|TRBV29-1
CSVEDGKETQYF
TGCAGCGTTGAAGACGGGAAAGAGACCCAGTACTTC
>TRBD2|-|TRBJ2-5|TRBV4-1
CASSQDRLAGRAKGETQYF
TGCGCCAGCAGCCAGGACCGACTAGCGGGAAGGGCCAAAGGAGAGACCCAGTACTTC
>TRBD2|-|TRBJ2-2|TRBV6-2/TRBV6-3
CASSYWTSGNTGELFF
TGTGCCAGCAGTTATTGGACTAGCGGTAACACCGGGGAGCTGTTTTTT
>-|-|TRBJ2-1|TRBV7-2
CASSSGNSYNEQFF
TGTGCCAGCAGCTCGGGAAACTCCTACAATGAGCAGTTCTTC
>TRBD2|-|TRBJ2-3|TRBV7-8
CASSLLAGGPGTQYF
TGTGCCAGCAGCTTATTAGCGGGGGGGCCCGGTACGCAGTATTTT
>-|few|TRBJ1-1|TRBV5-6
CASKRDTGPGTEAFF
TGTGCCAGCAAGCGGGACACGGGGCCGGGCACTGAAGCTTTCTTT
>-|few|TRBJ1-1|TRBV18
CASSASGPEAFF
TGTGCCAGCTCAGCCTCAGGGCCTGAAGCTTTCTTT
>TRBD1|once|TRBJ1-2|TRBV7-2
CASSHGVGTDLYGYTF
TGTGCCAGCAGCCATGGGGTGGGGACAGACCTTTATGGCTACACCTTC
>TRBD2|-|TRBJ2-2|TRBV29-1
CSAREGGEAGELFF
TGCAGCGCTCGGGAGGGGGGCGAAGCCGGGGAGCTGTTTTTT
>TRBD1|-|TRBJ1-5|TRBV4-2
CASSQQGQGSQPQHF
TGTGCCAGCAGCCAACAGGGACAGGGCAGTCAGCCCCAGCATTTT
>-|few|TRBJ2-2|TRBV11-2
CASSFNLQTNTGELFF
TGTGCCAGCAGCTTTAATCTACAGACGAACACCGGGGAGCTGTTTTTT